Presented here are 11 T cell receptor beta chains from one specimen sequenced in a study of vaccination and CD4 T cells after COVID-19. As for treatment: approximately nine-day PBMC culture with coronavirus spike peptide pools or control peptides (ViraFEST assay). CD4+ T-cell collection from the unexposed donor predated the COVID-19 pandemic (2011-2018). The assay that was used to sequence DNA from cultured CD4+ T cells was the Oncomine TCR Beta short-read assay. Researchers extracted genomic DNA from CD4+ T cells that had been cultured. One entry per CDR3 protein, called by TCRdb with MiXCR from the PCR reads. The table has around 10,000 distinct CDR3 sequences, 40% seen once. Their antigen targets remain unknown. Material for sequencing was CD4+ T cells from blood, cultured in vitro. These receptor sequences come from a human donor in good health.

The chain is built from TRBV2 and TRBJ2-7, with 7 bases matching TRBD2. Germline CDR1 and CDR2: SNHLY and FYNNEI. V was pared by 7 bases and J by 0 bases, with 3 bases of the junction left unmatched. The length of the CDR3 is 13 residues. As DNA, the CDR3 is TGTGCCAGCACCGGGGGGAACTCCTACGAGCAGTACTTC. Protein product: CASTGGNSYEQYF.

This clonotype was counted between two and nine times. The gene calls are TRBV21-1 and TRBJ2-3. TRBV21-1 is given as a pseudogene. The CDR3 totals 11 residues. DNA for the CDR3: TGTGCCAGCAGCCGCACAGATACGCAGTATTTT. This codes for CASSRTDTQYF.

The chain employs TRBV7-9 and TRBJ2-3; TRBD1 matches at 7 bases. With 5 bases clipped from V and 4 bases from J, the junction kept 12 bases outside the gene matches. This CDR3 has 16 residues. CDR1 SEHNR and CDR2 FQNEAQ come from the germline V gene (reference sequence). The CDR3 sequence is CASSDSQGSWPDTQYF. DNA of the CDR3: TGTGCCAGCAGCGATTCACAGGGGTCGTGGCCAGATACGCAGTATTTT.

The J gene is TRBJ1-6, the V gene TRBV30, with TRBD1 identical over 9 bases. CDR3 length: 19 residues. Germline V lookup: CDR1 GTSNPN, CDR2 SVGIG (reference sequence). Trimming removed 3 bases from V and 13 bases from J; junction bases left unmatched: 25. Written as DNA, the CDR3 is TGTGCCTGGAGGGATGGACAGGGGAAGGGGCCAGCTCCTATAATCCCCCTCCACTTT. This gives the protein CAWRDGQGKGPAPIIPLHF.

This clonotype was recorded a few times. This chain connects TRBV11-2 to TRBJ1-1, with a weak D call TRBD1 (5 bases). The CDR3 contains 11 residues. The V gene lost 3 bases and the J gene lost 11 bases, with 10 bases spanning the gap. Germline CDR1 reads SGHAT; CDR2 reads FQNNGV. The CDR3 DNA is TGTGCCAGCAGCTTTGGGACGCGGGCTTTCTTT. The encoded protein is CASSFGTRAFF.

V is TRBV6-1 and J is TRBJ1-6; 10 nucleotides match TRBD1. The CDR3 consists of 16 residues. The germline V gene encodes CDR1 MNHNS and CDR2 SASEGT. The junction had 9 bases not matched to a gene; V was cut back by 3 bases and J by 10 bases. CDR3 region: CASSEAGTGVWSPLHF. The CDR3 DNA sequence: TGTGCCAGCAGTGAGGCCGGGACAGGGGTTTGGTCACCCCTCCACTTT.

This clonotype has just a few counts. The chain is built from TRBV4-2 and TRBJ2-2, with 14 bases fitting TRBD2. The CDR3 loop spans 18 amino acids. Trimming at V came to 4 bases and at J to 4 bases, leaving 8 bases not matched to a gene. Germline CDR1 and CDR2: LGHNA and YNFKEQ. CDR3 sequence reads: CASSRRLAGGYGTGELFF. The DNA of the CDR3 is TGTGCCAGCAGCCGGCGACTAGCGGGAGGGTACGGCACCGGGGAGCTGTTTTTT.

This chain connects TRBV7-9 to TRBJ2-1, with D uncertain. The CDR3 is 14 amino acids. Germline CDR1 reads SEHNR; CDR2 reads FQNEAQ (reference sequence). V was pared by 4 bases and J by 9 bases, with 16 bases between. Here the CDR3 DNA reads TGTGCCAGCAGCTCCCCGGGCCGTCTCAGTGAGCAGTTCTTC. It translates to CASSSPGRLSEQFF.

The chain links TRBV19 to TRBJ1-2; D gene uncertain. The V and J ends lost 6 bases and 4 bases respectively, with 9 bases between them. This CDR3 spans 12 amino acids. Germline V gene sequence: CDR1 LNHDA, CDR2 SQIVND (reference sequence). CDR3 coding DNA: TGTGCCAGTAGCCCCGTGGCCTATGGCTACACCTTC. This gives the protein CASSPVAYGYTF.

The rearrangement joins TRBV28 to TRBJ1-4; 7 bases match TRBD1. V lost 4 bases and J lost 8; bases outside the gene matches: 10. Germline values: CDR1 MDHEN, CDR2 SYDVKM. The CDR3 consists of 15 residues. Here the CDR3 reads CASSSPTGEQEKLFF. In nucleotides, the CDR3 is TGTGCCAGCAGTTCCCCAACAGGGGAGCAGGAAAAACTGTTTTTT. The full variable domain, its missing parts supplied by reference TRBV28 and TRBJ1-4, is DVKVTQSSRYLVKRTGEKVFLECVQDMDHENMFWYRQDPGLGLRLIYFSYDVKMKEKGDIPEGYSVSREKKERFSLILESASTNQTSMYLCASSSPTGEQEKLFFGSGTQLSVL.

The rearrangement links TRBV7-2 to TRBJ1-1; D call uncertain. CDR3 length: 13 residues. Trimming removed 5 bases from V and 3 bases from J, with 10 bases in between. CDR1 SGHTA and CDR2 FQGNSA come from the germline V gene. CDR3 amino acids: CASSDRRHTEAFF. CDR3 in DNA: TGTGCCAGCAGCGATCGAAGACACACTGAAGCTTTCTTT.